This entry describes one TCR beta chain. PCR amplification relied on 60 Vbeta primers (plus 13 Jbeta primers). Some clones are missing from TCRdb's copy, which holds only in-frame ones; the method was immunoSEQ multiplex PCR. The sample contains tens of thousands of clones, approximately 64% of which appear only once. Per germline, CDR1 MGHDK and CDR2 SYGVNS. This CDR3 has 14 amino acids. Trimming cost V 4 bases and J 2 bases, with 11 bases left between them. These data are taken from a study of cytomegalovirus exposure and HLA in healthy donors. Specimen: PBMCs. The genes are TRBV25-1 and TRBJ2-5, with D possibly TRBD2 on 5 matching bases. The source of this sequence is a boy aged 10-17 years in good health and CMV-seropositive. The CDR3 nucleotides are TGTGCCAGCAGTGGCCTGCGCGGGCAAGAGACCCAGTACTTC. This gives the protein CASSGLRGQETQYF.